The 28 T cell receptor beta chains below were found in one sample sequenced in a study of T cell repertoires in ileal Crohn's disease. The protocol was immunoSEQ multiplex PCR, while the TCRdb copy is restricted to in-frame clones and leaves out a portion. The sample contains around 6,200 clones, roughly 77% of which appear only once. Material for sequencing was ileal tissue. All receptors come from an adult with Crohn's disease.

The genes are TRBV30 and TRBJ2-7, with D hard to call. Trimming shortened V by 4 bases and J by 4 bases, and 11 bases separated the two germline ends. The CDR3 is 12 residues long. Germline V gene data show CDR1 as GTSNPN and CDR2 as SVGIG (reference sequence). CDR3 region: CAWTRTGYEQYF. The CDR3 DNA follows: TGTGCCTGGACCCGAACCGGGTACGAGCAGTACTTC.

Here the CDR3 reads CASSFWASGSRAKNIQYF. The CDR3 nucleotides are TGTGCCAGCAGCTTTTGGGCTAGCGGGAGTCGAGCCAAAAACATTCAGTACTTC. The chain has TRBV5-6 and TRBJ2-4; 10 bases are shared with TRBD2. V lost 2 bases and J lost 0; bases outside the gene matches: 8. This CDR3 comprises 18 residues. Looked up from germline, CDR1 is SGHDT and CDR2 is YYEEEE.

The chain recombines TRBV6-1 with TRBJ1-2; possibly TRBD1 for D (5 bases). The CDR3 is 13 amino acids. V shed 5 bases and J shed 4 bases, with 11 bases lying between them. Per the germline V gene, CDR1 is MNHNS and CDR2 is SASEGT. CDR3 in amino acids: CASSSNRPYGYTF. The DNA of the CDR3 is TGTGCCAGCAGTTCTAACAGGCCCTATGGCTACACCTTC.

This chain joins TRBV14 and TRBJ2-7; TRBD2 matches at 9 bases. The V gene's germline CDR1 is SGHDN and CDR2 FVKESK. This CDR3 contains 15 residues. J was trimmed by 7 bases and V by 0 bases; bases with no gene match: 7. The CDR3: CASSQERAAGGEQYF. The DNA of the CDR3 is TGTGCCAGCAGCCAAGAACGAGCAGCGGGAGGTGAGCAGTACTTC.

The CDR3 DNA reads as TGTGCCAGCAGCCAAGGCAGGGAATACGAGCAGTACTTC. It encodes CASSQGREYEQYF. This chain joins TRBV14 and TRBJ2-7, with D perhaps TRBD1 (5 bases). Germline values: CDR1 SGHDN, CDR2 FVKESK. V lost 1 base and J lost 4, with 8 bases in between. The CDR3 totals 13 residues.

The V gene is TRBV7-3, the J gene TRBJ2-3; tentatively, D is TRBD1 (6 bases). The CDR3 extends over 14 amino acids. Trimming left V 4 bases short and J 11 bases short, with 19 bases between. Germline CDR1 SGHTA, CDR2 FQGTGA. CDR3 sequence (DNA): TGTGCCAGCAGCTCCGGGACCGGGACACGCGAGCAGTATTTT. Its protein product is CASSSGTGTREQYF.

V usage is TRBV19 and J usage is TRBJ2-7, with D perhaps TRBD1 (7 bases). Trimming pared 5 bases from V and 1 base from J, leaving 12 bases between. Germline CDR1 and CDR2: LNHDA and SQIVND (reference sequence). The CDR3 covers 14 residues. In DNA form, the CDR3 reads TGTGCCAGTAGTCCGACAGGGAGGTCCTACGAGCAGTACTTC. Protein product: CASSPTGRSYEQYF. Combining the CDR3 with reference TRBV19 and TRBJ2-7 gives the whole variable domain DGGITQSPKYLFRKEGQNVTLSCEQNLNHDAMYWYRQDPGQGLRLIYYSQIVNDFQKGDIAEGYSVSREKKESFPLTVTSAQKNPTAFYLCASSPTGRSYEQYFGPGTRLTVT.

The chain combines TRBV29-1 with TRBJ2-3; TRBD1 is a possible D gene (6 bases). Trimming removed 4 bases from V and 3 bases from J, with 11 bases in between. Germline V CDR1 and CDR2: SQVTM, ANQGSEA. The CDR3 loop spans 13 amino acids. CDR3 protein: CSVAGQNTDTQYF. CDR3 in DNA: TGCAGCGTTGCCGGACAGAATACAGATACGCAGTATTTT.

V gene TRBV18 combines with J gene TRBJ1-5, with a possible D match to TRBD1 (6 bases). The CDR3 has 15 residues. Germline CDR1 and CDR2: KGHSH and LQKENI. V lost 6 bases to trimming and J lost 6 bases, with 18 bases between them. The CDR3 region is CASSPRGGVGQPQHF. CDR3 DNA: TGTGCCAGCTCCCCGAGGGGGGGAGTGGGTCAGCCCCAGCATTTT.

The chain has TRBV27 and TRBJ2-7, with 14 bases that match TRBD2. Per germline, CDR1 MNHEY and CDR2 SMNVEV (reference sequence). This CDR3 has 16 residues. With 2 bases clipped from V and 4 bases from J, the junction kept 4 bases outside the gene matches. As DNA, the CDR3 is TGTGCCAGCAGTTTAAGAGGACTAGCGGGAGGATACGAGCAGTACTTC. As protein: CASSLRGLAGGYEQYF.

The V call is TRBV9, the J call TRBJ1-2; D uncertain. The ends were cut back, 0 bases at V and 5 bases at J, with 8 bases in the middle. This CDR3 contains 13 residues. Per germline, CDR1 SGDLS and CDR2 YYNGEE. The CDR3 DNA reads TGTGCCAGCAGCGTAGTGTCGGGATATGGCTACACCTTC. Translation gives CASSVVSGYGYTF.

This clone is large within its sample. The chain is built from TRBV19 and TRBJ2-3; D gene unclear. The germline V gene has CDR1 LNHDA and CDR2 SQIVND (reference sequence). Deletions cut 6 bases from V and 2 bases from J, with 3 bases between. This CDR3 contains 11 residues. In nucleotides, the CDR3 is TGTGCCAGTAGGGCCACAGATACGCAGTATTTT. Its protein is CASRATDTQYF.

V and J are TRBV27 and TRBJ2-3; the D gene is possibly TRBD2 (6 bases). This CDR3 contains 12 residues. Germline CDR1 MNHEY, CDR2 SMNVEV (reference sequence). The V and J ends lost 8 bases and 3 bases respectively, with 9 bases between them. The CDR3: CASRTTTDTQYF. In DNA, the CDR3 is TGTGCCAGCCGGACTACTACAGATACGCAGTATTTT.

The chain links TRBV7-2 to TRBJ2-1; TRBD2 is a possible D gene (6 bases). This CDR3 is built from 15 residues. The V gene's germline CDR1 is SGHTA and CDR2 FQGNSA. The V end lost 4 bases, the J end lost 3 bases, and 13 bases lay between the germline ends. The CDR3 reads CASSSFRDFYNEQFF. CDR3 bases: TGTGCCAGCAGCTCTTTCCGGGACTTCTACAATGAGCAGTTCTTC.

The chain recombines TRBV9 with TRBJ2-2, with unresolved D. V was trimmed by 0 bases and J by 0 bases, leaving 9 bases between them. Germline V gene lookup returns CDR1 SGDLS and CDR2 YYNGEE. The CDR3 has 16 amino acids. The CDR3 DNA reads TGTGCCAGCAGCGTAGGGCCTCTTTCGAACACCGGGGAGCTGTTTTTT. This translates into CASSVGPLSNTGELFF.

The table lists this clone with a count of one. The chain carries TRBV2 and TRBJ2-7; D ambiguous. V dropped 6 bases and J dropped 6 bases, with 18 bases sitting between them. Germline CDR1 is SNHLY and CDR2 is FYNNEI. This CDR3 is 14 amino acids long. CDR3 coding DNA: TGTGCCAGCAGGCTTTTGGGTAGTTCGGGCGAGCAGTACTTC. This translates into CASRLLGSSGEQYF. Filled out from reference TRBV2 and TRBJ2-7, the complete variable domain reads EPEVTQTPSHQVTQMGQEVILRCVPISNHLYFYWYRQILGQKVEFLVSFYNNEISEKSEIFDDQFSVERPDGSNFTLKIRSTKLEDSAMYFCASRLLGSSGEQYFGPGTRLTVT.

This chain joins TRBV18 and TRBJ1-2, with 9 bases that match TRBD1. V lost 4 bases, J lost 8 bases, and 11 bases stayed unmatched. The CDR3 length is 15 residues. Per the germline V gene, CDR1 is KGHSH and CDR2 is LQKENI. For the CDR3, the DNA is TGTGCCAGCTCACTGCGGGACAGGGAACAATACGGCTACACCTTC. It yields the protein CASSLRDREQYGYTF. Complete variable domain (other parts from reference TRBV18 and TRBJ1-2): NAGVMQNPRHLVRRRGQEARLRCSPMKGHSHVYWYRQLPEEGLKFMVYLQKENIIDESGMPKERFSAEFPKEGPSILRIQQVVRGDSAAYFCASSLRDREQYGYTFGSGTRLTVV.

This chain links TRBV5-1 with TRBJ1-4; D uncertain. This CDR3 contains 14 residues. Germline V gene lookup returns CDR1 SGHRS and CDR2 YFSETQ. With 2 bases removed from V and 7 bases from J, the gap between germline ends came to 12 bases. The CDR3 region is CASSLQASSEKLFF. Written as DNA, the CDR3 is TGCGCCAGCAGCTTACAAGCTAGTTCTGAAAAACTGTTTTTT. Full variable domain (rest looked up from reference TRBV5-1 and TRBJ1-4): KAGVTQTPRYLIKTRGQQVTLSCSPISGHRSVSWYQQTPGQGLQFLFEYFSETQRNKGNFPGRFSGRQFSNSRSEMNVSTLELGDSALYLCASSLQASSEKLFFGSGTQLSVL.

CDR3 amino acids: CASSFRGTPNEQFF. The CDR3 DNA reads as TGTGCCAGCAGCTTTCGGGGGACCCCCAATGAGCAGTTCTTC. The gene calls are TRBV5-4 and TRBJ2-1, with D maybe TRBD2 (6 bases). Deletions cut 2 bases from V and 6 bases from J, with 12 bases between. CDR3 length equals 14 residues. Per germline, CDR1 SGHNT and CDR2 YYREEE (reference sequence).

CDR3 loop: CASSLGGTGNYGYTF. In nucleotides, the CDR3 is TGTGCCAGCAGCTTGGGCGGGACAGGCAACTATGGCTACACCTTC. This chain connects TRBV5-6 to TRBJ1-2; 8 positions agree with TRBD1. The CDR3 sequence is 15 residues long. The germline V gene encodes CDR1 SGHDT and CDR2 YYEEEE. Trimming at V came to 0 bases and at J to 2 bases, leaving 3 bases not matched to a gene.

J is TRBJ2-1 and V is TRBV5-8; D is ambiguous. This CDR3 contains 12 residues. Deletions cut 4 bases from V and 7 bases from J, with 9 bases between. Germline lookup yields CDR1 SGHTS and CDR2 YDEGEE. CDR3 DNA sequence: TGTGCCAGCAGCCCGAGGTGGAATGAGCAGTTCTTC. As protein: CASSPRWNEQFF.

The chain is built from TRBV5-1 and TRBJ2-3, with 7 bases matching TRBD1. The V gene end was trimmed by 3 bases and the J gene end by 1 base; junction bases not matched to a gene: 5. The CDR3 consists of 15 residues. The germline V gene has CDR1 SGHRS and CDR2 YFSETQ. CDR3 bases: TGCGCCAGCAGCTCCTCCGGGACAGGCACAGATACGCAGTATTTT. Translated: CASSSSGTGTDTQYF.

The J gene is TRBJ1-3, the V gene TRBV2, with unresolved D. V was pared by 5 bases and J by 1 base, with 15 bases between. This CDR3 has 16 residues. The germline CDR1 and CDR2 sequences are SNHLY and FYNNEI. This CDR3 reads CASSLVLRTSGNTIYF. The CDR3 bases are TGTGCCAGCAGTCTCGTATTGAGGACTTCTGGAAACACCATATATTTT. The full variable domain, with the rest looked up from reference TRBV2 and TRBJ1-3, is EPEVTQTPSHQVTQMGQEVILRCVPISNHLYFYWYRQILGQKVEFLVSFYNNEISEKSEIFDDQFSVERPDGSNFTLKIRSTKLEDSAMYFCASSLVLRTSGNTIYFGEGSWLTVV.

This clone was counted between two and nine times. DNA for the CDR3: TGTGCCAGCCAAGCACAGGGGTCATTGAACACTGAAGCTTTCTTT. Amino acid sequence: CASQAQGSLNTEAFF. This chain joins TRBV7-9 and TRBJ1-1; TRBD1 aligns across 7 bases. Germline CDR1 SEHNR, CDR2 FQNEAQ (reference sequence). Trimming cost V 8 bases and J 0 bases; bases outside gene matches: 9. The CDR3 runs 15 residues.

CDR3 protein: CASSVTGHDYRETQYF. CDR3 in DNA: TGTGCCAGCAGCGTAACGGGACACGACTACCGGGAGACCCAGTACTTC. The chain links TRBV9 to TRBJ2-5; TRBD1 might be the D (6 bases). The V and J ends lost 1 base and 5 bases respectively, with 18 bases between them. CDR1 and CDR2 from the germline V gene are SGDLS and YYNGEE. The CDR3 totals 16 residues.

The chain combines TRBV25-1 with TRBJ1-3; 8 nucleotides line up with TRBD1. The CDR3 loop spans 16 amino acids. V lost 8 bases to trimming and J lost 2 bases; unmatched junction nucleotides: 11. Germline V gene sequence: CDR1 MGHDK, CDR2 SYGVNS. The CDR3 DNA sequence: TGTGCCAGCGGAGAGGCAGGGGGCAGAGCTGGAAACACCATATATTTT. Its translation is CASGEAGGRAGNTIYF.

The rearrangement uses TRBV10-3 and TRBJ2-5; 7 bases match TRBD2. Germline CDR1 is ENHRY and CDR2 is SYGVKD. Trimming at V came to 7 bases and at J to 4 bases, leaving 12 bases not matched to a gene. The CDR3 is 15 residues long. CDR3 sequence (DNA): TGTGCCATCACCGGGAGGCGGGGGTTGGTAGAGACCCAGTACTTC. It yields the protein CAITGRRGLVETQYF.

The table lists this clone with a count of one. The CDR3 bases are TGCGCCAGCAGCCAACCCGGGGAGCTCACCTACGAGCAGTACTTC. Translating gives CASSQPGELTYEQYF. This chain connects TRBV4-1 to TRBJ2-7, with D tentatively TRBD2 (5 bases). The V end lost 2 bases, the J end lost 2 bases, and 13 bases lay between the germline ends. Germline-derived CDR1 and CDR2 are MGHRA and YSYEKL. The CDR3 length is 15 residues.